This T cell receptor beta chain was sequenced for a study of T-cell reconstitution after alpha-beta-depleted transplantation in children. Overall study results and limits: When one year had passed after transplant, most T-cell counts and diversity came from newly produced T cells. It was surviving recipient T cells and thymic progenitors that gave some patients high TCRbeta diversity at day 60. There were reportedly several hundred expanded graft clones from which alpha-beta T cells came about two months after transplant.

During its preparation, the TCRbeta library received unique molecular identifiers. A single record per CDR3 protein comes from TCRdb applying MiXCR to the PCR reads. The repertoire consists of roughly 280,000 distinct CDR3 sequences, with around a tenth occurring once and the leading ten covering 20% to 30%. CDR1 is MNHEY, CDR2 SMNVEV, per germline (reference sequence). The CDR3 length is 13 residues. The table lists this clonotype with many counts. Its antigen is not known. One junction end disagrees with the germline gene, perhaps due to a read error. The sequenced sample was peripheral blood, obtained 180 days after TCRalphabeta/CD19-depleted stem cell transplant. This clonotype was obtained from a male patient between 2 and 15 years old who had a stem cell transplant for chronic granulomatous disease, so the T cells may come from the graft donor. The V gene is TRBV27, the J gene TRBJ2-7, with 7 bases that match TRBD1. The CDR3 here is CATSRTGVYEQYF. The CDR3 DNA is TGTGCCACCAGTCGCACAGGGGTCTACGAGCAGTACTTC.